The subject of this entry is one T cell receptor (beta chain). Its specificity is not known. The entry originates in a study of T-cell memory formation after mild COVID-19. About the study: Clustering of TCRs was largely donor specific. Study-wide results and limits: The study detected some responding clones in pre-infection memory, suggesting cross-reactive memory joined.

The CDR3 is 12 amino acids. V was pared by 5 bases and J by 9 bases, with 3 bases of the junction left unmatched. CDR1 and CDR2 (germline): SGHTA, FQGNSA. Sample barcodes and UMIs were carried by the TCR alpha and TCR beta cDNA libraries that 5'RACE generated with constant-segment primers. TCRdb reprocessed the 5' RACE reads via MiXCR and lists one record per CDR3 protein. The repertoire holds approximately 490,000 distinct CDR3 sequences, about a fifth seen once, with around 13% in the top ten. This sequence originates from an adult woman who had mild COVID-19 (a few samples of this study predate the infection). Cell type and time point are not known. The J gene is TRBJ2-4, the V gene TRBV7-2; TRBD2 aligns across 8 bases. The sample comprised PBMCs or a T cell subset sorted from them (not recorded which). The chain's CDR3 is CASSPSGGIQYF. CDR3 in DNA: TGTGCCAGCAGCCCCAGCGGGGGCATTCAGTACTTC.